The 13 T cell receptor beta chains below come from one sample, sequenced in a study of T-cell memory formation after mild COVID-19. TCRdb ran MiXCR on the 5' RACE reads and lists one entry per CDR3 protein. The sample shows 470,000 or so distinct CDR3 sequences, roughly 20% of them seen only once. Sequenced sample: PBMCs or a T cell subset sorted from them (not recorded which). The receptors derive from an adult woman who had mild COVID-19 (a few samples of this study predate the infection). Cell type and time point are not known.

This clonotype was counted only a few times. The rearrangement links TRBV29-1 to TRBJ2-7; no clear D gene. The CDR3 has 13 amino acids. CDR1 is SQVTM and CDR2 is ANQGSEA in the germline V gene. The V and J ends lost 2 bases and 0 bases respectively, with 8 bases between them. Here the CDR3 DNA reads TGCAGCGTTGAATCGCGGACCTCCTACGAGCAGTACTTC. Translating it yields CSVESRTSYEQYF.

In its sample, this clonotype was seen a few times. The V call is TRBV10-3, the J call TRBJ2-7; D gene unclear. The V end was cut by 6 bases, the J end by 2 bases, with 17 bases between. CDR3 length: 15 amino acids. Germline CDR1 ENHRY, CDR2 SYGVKD. CDR3 residues: CAIRDSTPETYEQYF. CDR3 sequence (DNA): TGTGCCATCAGGGATTCGACCCCAGAAACCTACGAGCAGTACTTC.

V and J are TRBV27 and TRBJ2-3; tentative D call: TRBD2 (6 bases). This CDR3 is built from 15 residues. V lost 2 bases and J 4 bases, leaving 13 bases between the germline ends. Germline-derived CDR1 and CDR2 are MNHEY and SMNVEV (reference sequence). Here the CDR3 DNA reads TGTGCCAGCAGTTTAATCGGGAGAGGGCCAGATACGCAGTATTTT. This gives the protein CASSLIGRGPDTQYF.

J is TRBJ2-3 and V is TRBV30; a weak D match, TRBD1 (6 bases). The CDR3 contains 15 residues. In germline, CDR1 is GTSNPN, CDR2 SVGIG (reference sequence). Trimming left V 4 bases short and J 0 bases short, with 14 bases between. The CDR3 DNA reads as TGTGCCTGGACCCAGACAGGACATAGCACAGATACGCAGTATTTT. The encoded protein is CAWTQTGHSTDTQYF.

A few counts support this clonotype. V gene TRBV20-1 combines with J gene TRBJ1-4; maybe TRBD1 (6 bases). V lost 1 base to trimming and J lost 14 bases, with 14 bases between them. This CDR3 is built from 12 residues. Germline values: CDR1 DFQATT, CDR2 SNEGSKA (reference sequence). Here the CDR3 reads CSARASTGALFF. In DNA, the CDR3 is TGCAGTGCTAGAGCTTCGACAGGAGCGCTGTTTTTT.

This sequence joins TRBV4-1 and TRBJ2-7; tentatively, D is TRBD1 (5 bases). CDR3 length: 16 residues. V lost 0 bases to trimming and J lost 2 bases, with 14 bases between them. The germline V gene encodes CDR1 MGHRA and CDR2 YSYEKL. CDR3 sequence (DNA): TGCGCCAGCAGCCAAGATTCAAGGGGCACCCCCTACGAGCAGTACTTC. Translated, it gives CASSQDSRGTPYEQYF.

In this sample, this clonotype turned up a few times. The CDR3: CASSQWDSPYGYTF. CDR3 DNA: TGTGCCAGCAGCCAATGGGACAGCCCCTATGGCTACACCTTC. The rearrangement uses TRBV3-1 and TRBJ1-2; 7 bases line up with TRBD1. The CDR3 is 14 amino acids. J lost 4 bases, V lost 2 bases, and 4 bases had no gene match. Germline lookup yields CDR1 LGHDT and CDR2 YNNKEL (reference sequence).

This clonotype was seen many times. The chain carries TRBV12-3 or TRBV12-4 and TRBJ2-2; TRBD1 might be the D (5 bases). This CDR3 comprises 14 residues. Trimming removed 2 bases from V and 3 bases from J, with 7 bases in between. CDR3 amino acids: CASSLSGYTGELFF. In nucleotides, the CDR3 is TGTGCCAGCAGTTTATCAGGGTACACCGGGGAGCTGTTTTTT.

This clonotype was picked up a small number of times. V is TRBV7-9 and J is TRBJ1-2; D is perhaps TRBD1 (6 bases). Germline values: CDR1 SEHNR, CDR2 FQNEAQ (reference sequence). This CDR3 comprises 15 residues. The V end was cut by 4 bases, the J end by 0 bases, with 12 bases between. The CDR3 DNA reads TGTGCCAGCAGCTCGCAGGGGAGGGCTAACTATGGCTACACCTTC. Protein product: CASSSQGRANYGYTF.

As to this clonotype: One end of the junction fails to match germline, which may point to a read error. This chain joins TRBV7-2 and TRBJ2-2; D uncertain. Germline V gene lookup returns CDR1 SGHTA and CDR2 FQGNSA. The CDR3 runs to 15 residues. The CDR3 here is CASSLAPTNTGELFF. Here the CDR3 DNA reads TGTGCCAGCAGCTTAGCGCCGACGAATACCGGGGAGCTGTTTTTT.

The chain links TRBV25-1 to TRBJ2-7, with D perhaps TRBD1 (5 bases). V lost 5 bases and J lost 5, with 10 bases in between. Germline V gives CDR1 MGHDK, CDR2 SYGVNS. The CDR3 extends over 12 amino acids. CDR3 amino acids: CASSRRGHEQYF. The CDR3, as DNA: TGTGCCAGCAGTAGAAGGGGCCACGAGCAGTACTTC.

This clonotype has more than one count but fewer than ten. The rearrangement uses TRBV15 and TRBJ1-4; D is possibly TRBD1 (6 bases). Trimming took off 9 bases at V and 7 bases at J, with 21 bases between the two ends. The germline gives CDR1 LNHNV, CDR2 YYDKDF (reference sequence). CDR3 length: 15 residues. CDR3 residues: CATTGTPAWSEKLFF. The CDR3 DNA reads TGTGCCACGACCGGGACACCCGCCTGGAGTGAAAAACTGTTTTTT.

The V gene is TRBV7-8, the J gene TRBJ2-1; maybe TRBD2 (6 bases). The length of the CDR3 is 16 residues. V lost 1 base and J lost 6, with 16 bases in between. Germline CDR1 reads SGHVS; CDR2 reads FQNEAQ. The chain's CDR3 is CASSLEGLTRGNEQFF. Written as DNA, the CDR3 is TGTGCCAGCAGCTTAGAAGGCCTGACTAGAGGCAATGAGCAGTTCTTC.